This T cell receptor (beta chain) was observed in a study of blood T cell repertoires in COVID-19. Turning to the study itself: The cDNA or gDNA used as material had been derived from T cells, B-cell-depleted T cells, or PBMCs.

CDR1 and CDR2 from the germline V gene are MNHEY and SVGAGI. Trimming cost V 8 bases and J 1 base; bases outside gene matches: 4. The CDR3 sequence is 13 residues long. Assay used: immunoSEQ multiplex PCR; TCRdb lists only in-frame clones, some missing. The sample holds approximately 210,000 clones, approximately 80% seen once. V gene TRBV6-5 combines with J gene TRBJ2-7; 8 positions agree with TRBD2. This sequence was found in a human donor in a cohort sampled during active COVID-19. Sequenced sample: peripheral blood. This chain's CDR3 is CASGSGGSYEQYF. CDR3 bases: TGTGCCAGCGGGTCGGGAGGGTCCTACGAGCAGTACTTC.